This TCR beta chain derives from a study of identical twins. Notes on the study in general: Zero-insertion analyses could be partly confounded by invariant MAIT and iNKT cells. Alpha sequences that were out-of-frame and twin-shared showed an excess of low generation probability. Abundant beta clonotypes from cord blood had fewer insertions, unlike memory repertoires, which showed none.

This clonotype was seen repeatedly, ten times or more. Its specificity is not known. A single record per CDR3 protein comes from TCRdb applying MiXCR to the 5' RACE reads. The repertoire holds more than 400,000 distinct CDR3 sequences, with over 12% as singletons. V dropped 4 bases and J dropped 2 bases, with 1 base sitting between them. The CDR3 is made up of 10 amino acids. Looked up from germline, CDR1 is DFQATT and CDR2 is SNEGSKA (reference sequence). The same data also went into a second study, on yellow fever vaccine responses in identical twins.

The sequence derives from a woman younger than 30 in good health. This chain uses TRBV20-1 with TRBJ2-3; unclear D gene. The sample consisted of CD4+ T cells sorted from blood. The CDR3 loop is CSATTDTQYF. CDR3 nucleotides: TGCAGTGCTACCACAGATACGCAGTATTTT.